One and the same sample provided the 10 T cell receptor beta chains below, sequenced in a study of blood T cells in healthy people across ages (dated by TCRdb to 2014 to 2015). Libraries were made using 5' RACE. These reads were obtained on an Illumina HiSeq 2500. A second 7 to 11 cycle PCR used a sample-barcoded 5' primer and a J-beta primer mix. TCRdb handled the public reads itself, with Q25 trimming in fastp and clone calling in MiXCR, and kept productive beta chains. Each record represents a unique CDR3 protein, reported with the most common genes and DNA among its rows. This sample holds around 820,000 distinct CDR3 sequences; 25% were observed only once. The top ten hold more than 3% of the sample. This sample was shared with a second study, whose subject was T cells of mothers and their children.

Sequencing input: blood. These TCRs come from a boy under 18 in good health.

This chain uses TRBV28 with TRBJ2-1; 11 nucleotides agree with TRBD2. With V trimmed by 7 bases and J by 9 bases, 11 bases remained unmatched. CDR3 length: 15 amino acids. CDR1 and CDR2 (germline): MDHEN, SYDVKM. The CDR3 reads CASTGIAGGPGEQFF. The CDR3 nucleotides read TGTGCCAGCACCGGAATAGCGGGAGGGCCTGGTGAGCAGTTCTTC.

The V gene is TRBV5-1, the J gene TRBJ2-6; the D is unclear. CDR1 SGHRS and CDR2 YFSETQ come from the germline V gene. The CDR3 runs to 15 residues. Trimming shortened V by 5 bases and J by 3 bases, and 12 bases separated the two germline ends. The chain's CDR3 is CASSPKGSGANVLTF. CDR3 bases: TGCGCCAGCAGTCCCAAAGGTAGTGGGGCCAACGTCCTGACTTTC.

About this clonotype itself: An end of the junction differs from the germline gene, which may be a read error. J is TRBJ1-1 and V is TRBV5-1, with TRBD1 as a possible D gene (5 bases). The CDR3 runs to 13 residues. Germline CDR1 and CDR2: SGHRS and YFSETQ. The CDR3 bases are TGCGCCAGCAGCTTCGACAGCTACACTGAACCTTTCTTT. It specifies CASSFDSYTEPFF.

This clonotype was observed a handful of times. This chain links TRBV28 with TRBJ1-4; D is possibly TRBD1 (5 bases). The V end was cut by 2 bases, the J end by 7 bases, with 17 bases between. The length of the CDR3 is 16 residues. Germline CDR1 reads MDHEN; CDR2 reads SYDVKM. As DNA, the CDR3 is TGTGCCAGCAGTTTAAGACGGGACCAGATTGGTGAAAAACTGTTTTTT. Amino acid sequence: CASSLRRDQIGEKLFF.

CDR3 protein: CASSGQGREQYF. In DNA form, the CDR3 reads TGTGCCAGCAGCGGACAGGGGCGCGAGCAGTACTTC. This chain joins TRBV9 and TRBJ2-7; 8 nucleotides agree with TRBD1. Germline V CDR1 and CDR2: SGDLS, YYNGEE. This CDR3 has 12 amino acids. With 3 bases clipped from V and 6 bases from J, the junction kept 2 bases outside the gene matches.

A few counts support this clonotype. This rearrangement joins TRBV6-5 to TRBJ2-7; tentatively, D is TRBD1 or TRBD2 (5 bases each). CDR1 and CDR2 from the germline V gene are MNHEY and SVGAGI. The CDR3 contains 15 residues. V was trimmed by 2 bases and J by 0 bases, leaving 11 bases between them. CDR3 amino acids: CASSYGTGFSYEQYF. CDR3 DNA: TGTGCCAGCAGTTACGGGACGGGGTTCTCCTACGAGCAGTACTTC.

CDR3 sequence (DNA): TGTGCCAGCAGCGTATACGCAGGGATGGCAGATACGCAGTATTTT. It encodes CASSVYAGMADTQYF. The chain is built from TRBV9 and TRBJ2-3; TRBD1 is a possible D gene (5 bases). Trimming shortened V by 1 base and J by 4 bases, and 13 bases separated the two germline ends. The germline CDR1 and CDR2 sequences are SGDLS and YYNGEE. This CDR3 comprises 15 residues. The full variable domain, in which reference TRBV9 and TRBJ2-3 provide the parts outside the CDR3, is DSGVTQTPKHLITATGQRVTLRCSPRSGDLSVYWYQQSLDQGLQFLIQYYNGEERAKGNILERFSAQQFPDLHSELNLSSLELGDSALYFCASSVYAGMADTQYFGPGTRLTVL.

This chain uses TRBV9 with TRBJ2-7, with unresolved D. V was shortened by 4 bases and J by 0 bases, with 11 bases between the two germline ends. The germline CDR1 and CDR2 sequences are SGDLS and YYNGEE. This CDR3 spans 14 amino acids. The DNA for the CDR3 is TGTGCCAGCAGCTTCACACCCAGCTCCTACGAGCAGTACTTC. The encoded protein is CASSFTPSSYEQYF.

V gene TRBV7-2 combines with J gene TRBJ2-3; the D gene is possibly TRBD1 (6 bases). V was shortened by 3 bases and J by 1 base, with 14 bases between the two germline ends. The CDR3 contains 16 residues. CDR1 and CDR2 from the germline V gene are SGHTA and FQGNSA. The CDR3 loop is CASSFRGSHGTDTQYF. For the CDR3, the DNA is TGTGCCAGCAGCTTCAGGGGCTCTCACGGCACAGATACGCAGTATTTT.

The table lists this clonotype with a few counts. V usage is TRBV6-5 and J usage is TRBJ2-4, with D perhaps matching TRBD2 (5 bases). This CDR3 is 16 amino acids long. Germline CDR1 is MNHEY and CDR2 is SVGAGI. V was trimmed by 4 bases and J by 1 base, leaving 14 bases between them. This CDR3 reads CASSSSTLAAKNIQYF. The CDR3 DNA reads TGTGCCAGCAGTTCATCCACCTTAGCGGCCAAAAACATTCAGTACTTC.